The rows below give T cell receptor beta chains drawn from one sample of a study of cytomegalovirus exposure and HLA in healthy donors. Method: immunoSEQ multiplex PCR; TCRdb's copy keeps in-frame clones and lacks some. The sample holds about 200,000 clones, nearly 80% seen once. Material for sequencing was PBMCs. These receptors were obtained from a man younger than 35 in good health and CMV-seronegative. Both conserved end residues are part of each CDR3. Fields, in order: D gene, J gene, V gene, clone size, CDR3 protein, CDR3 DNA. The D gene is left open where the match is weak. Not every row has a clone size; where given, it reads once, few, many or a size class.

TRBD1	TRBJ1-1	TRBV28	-	CASSLQGGRGTEAFF	TGTGCCAGCAGTTTGCAAGGGGGCAGGGGCACTGAAGCTTTCTTT
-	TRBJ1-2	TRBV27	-	CASSLIGGANYGYTF	TGTGCCAGCAGTTTAATTGGGGGGGCTAACTATGGCTACACCTTC
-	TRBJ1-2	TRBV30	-	CACSGNRMAYGYTF	TGTGCCTGTTCCGGGAATCGAATGGCTTATGGCTACACCTTC
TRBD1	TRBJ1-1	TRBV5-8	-	CASSSGQGVNTEAFF	TGTGCCAGCAGCAGTGGACAGGGAGTGAACACTGAAGCTTTCTTT
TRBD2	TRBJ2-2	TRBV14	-	CASSPLNGLAGELFF	TGTGCCAGCAGCCCCCTAAACGGACTAGCCGGGGAGCTGTTTTTT
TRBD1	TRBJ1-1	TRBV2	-	CASIRQGPVTEAFF	TGTGCCAGCATCCGACAGGGCCCTGTAACTGAAGCTTTCTTT
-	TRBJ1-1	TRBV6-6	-	CASSIRSEAFF	TGTGCCAGCAGTATCCGCAGTGAAGCTTTCTTT
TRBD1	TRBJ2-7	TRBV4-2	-	CASSQDRGTGDDEQYF	TGTGCCAGCAGCCAAGACCGGGGGACAGGGGACGACGAGCAGTACTTC
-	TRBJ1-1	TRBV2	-	CASSEGRAGGTEAFF	TGTGCCAGCAGTGAGGGGCGTGCCGGGGGCACTGAAGCTTTCTTT
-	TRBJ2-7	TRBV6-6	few	CASSSGQRGYEQYF	TGTGCCAGCAGTTCGGGACAGCGGGGGTACGAGCAGTACTTC
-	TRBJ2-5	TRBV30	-	CAWSDGMLETQYF	TGTGCCTGGAGTGACGGGATGTTGGAGACCCAGTACTTC
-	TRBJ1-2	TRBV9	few	CASSARVPTYYGYTF	TGTGCCAGCAGCGCACGGGTCCCTACTTACTATGGCTACACCTTC
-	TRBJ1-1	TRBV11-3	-	CASSLVLMNTEAFF	TGTGCCAGCAGCTTAGTACTTATGAACACTGAAGCTTTCTTT
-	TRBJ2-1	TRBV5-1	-	CASSLKSGNEQFF	TGCGCCAGCAGCTTGAAATCCGGCAATGAGCAGTTCTTC
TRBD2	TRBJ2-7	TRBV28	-	CASSSVSPGLAVAYEQYF	TGTGCCAGCAGTTCCGTCTCCCCGGGACTAGCGGTAGCCTACGAGCAGTACTTC
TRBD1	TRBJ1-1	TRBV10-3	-	CAISESGQGGEAFF	TGTGCCATCAGTGAGTCGGGGCAGGGGGGAGAAGCTTTCTTT
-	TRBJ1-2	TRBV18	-	CASSPEGTSNGYTF	TGTGCCAGCTCACCGGAGGGCACCTCGAATGGCTACACCTTC
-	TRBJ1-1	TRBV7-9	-	CASSLRSTEAFF	TGTGCCAGCAGCTTAAGGAGCACTGAAGCTTTCTTT
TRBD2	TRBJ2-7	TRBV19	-	CASSIFTGTSGRYSYEQYF	TGTGCCAGTAGTATCTTCACCGGGACTAGCGGGAGGTACTCCTACGAGCAGTACTTC
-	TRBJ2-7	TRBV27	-	CASSLAGSSYEQYF	TGTGCCAGCAGTTTAGCGGGGTCGTCCTACGAGCAGTACTTC
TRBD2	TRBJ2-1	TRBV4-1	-	CASSQDIGGRGGFF	TGCGCCAGCAGCCAAGATATTGGCGGGAGGGGGGGGTTCTTC
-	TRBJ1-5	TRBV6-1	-	CASMGRYSNQPQHF	TGTGCCAGCATGGGGAGGTATAGCAATCAGCCCCAGCATTTT
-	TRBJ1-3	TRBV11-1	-	CASNQQGKSDTIYF	TGTGCCAGCAACCAACAGGGAAAGTCGGACACCATATATTTT
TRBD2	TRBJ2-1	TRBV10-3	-	CAISAPVLAGTWFF	TGTGCCATCAGTGCCCCGGTGTTAGCGGGAACATGGTTCTTC